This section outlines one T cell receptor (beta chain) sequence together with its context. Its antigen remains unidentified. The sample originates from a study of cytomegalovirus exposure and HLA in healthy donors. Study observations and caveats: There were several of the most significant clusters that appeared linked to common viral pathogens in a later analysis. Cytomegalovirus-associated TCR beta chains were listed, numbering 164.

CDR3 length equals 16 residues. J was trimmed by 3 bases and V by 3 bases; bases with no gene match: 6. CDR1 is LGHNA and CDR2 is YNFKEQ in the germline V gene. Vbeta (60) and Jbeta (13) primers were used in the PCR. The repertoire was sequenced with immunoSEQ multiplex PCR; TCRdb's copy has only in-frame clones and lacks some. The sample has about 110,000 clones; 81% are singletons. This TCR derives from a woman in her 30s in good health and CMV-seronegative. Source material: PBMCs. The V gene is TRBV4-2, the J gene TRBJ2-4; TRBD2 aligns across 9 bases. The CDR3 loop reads CASSQVAGVGKNIQYF. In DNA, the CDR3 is TGTGCCAGCAGCCAGGTAGCGGGAGTGGGCAAAAACATTCAGTACTTC.